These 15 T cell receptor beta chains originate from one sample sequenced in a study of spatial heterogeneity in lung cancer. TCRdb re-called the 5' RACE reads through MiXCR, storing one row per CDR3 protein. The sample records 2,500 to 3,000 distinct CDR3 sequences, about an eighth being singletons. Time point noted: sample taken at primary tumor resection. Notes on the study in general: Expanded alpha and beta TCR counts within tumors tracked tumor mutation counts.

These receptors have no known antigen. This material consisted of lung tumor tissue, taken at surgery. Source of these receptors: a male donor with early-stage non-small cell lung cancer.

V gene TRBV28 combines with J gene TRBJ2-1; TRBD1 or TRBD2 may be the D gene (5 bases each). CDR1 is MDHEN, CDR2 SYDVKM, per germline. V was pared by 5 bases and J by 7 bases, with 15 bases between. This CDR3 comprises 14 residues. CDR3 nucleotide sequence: TGTGCCAGCAGTCTCGCCGGGACCCTGAATGAGCAGTTCTTC. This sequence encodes CASSLAGTLNEQFF.

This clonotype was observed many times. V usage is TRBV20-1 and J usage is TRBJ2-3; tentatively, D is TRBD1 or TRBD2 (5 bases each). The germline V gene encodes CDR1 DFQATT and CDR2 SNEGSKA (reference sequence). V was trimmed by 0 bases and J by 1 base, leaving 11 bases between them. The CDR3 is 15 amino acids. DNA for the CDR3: TGCAGTGCTAGAGAGGGGGTTAGGGGCACAGATACGCAGTATTTT. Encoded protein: CSAREGVRGTDTQYF.

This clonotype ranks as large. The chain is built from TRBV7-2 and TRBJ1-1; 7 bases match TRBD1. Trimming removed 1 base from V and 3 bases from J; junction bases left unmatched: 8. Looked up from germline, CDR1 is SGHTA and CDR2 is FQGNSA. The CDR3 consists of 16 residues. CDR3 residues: CASSLGFDRAYTEAFF. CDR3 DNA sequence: TGTGCCAGCAGCTTAGGGTTCGACAGGGCGTACACTGAAGCTTTCTTT.

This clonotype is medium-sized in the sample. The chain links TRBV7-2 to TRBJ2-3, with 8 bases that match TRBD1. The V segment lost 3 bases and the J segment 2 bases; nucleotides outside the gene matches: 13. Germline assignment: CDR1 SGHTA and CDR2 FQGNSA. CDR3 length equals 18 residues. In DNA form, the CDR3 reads TGTGCCAGCAGCTTCCAGCCTTCCGGGACAGGAGACACAGATACGCAGTATTTT. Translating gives CASSFQPSGTGDTDTQYF.

The CDR3 sequence is CASSQAIGASGETQYF. CDR3 nucleotide sequence: TGCGCCAGCAGCCAGGCGATCGGGGCTAGCGGGGAGACCCAGTACTTC. The genes are TRBV4-3 and TRBJ2-5, with 8 bases lining up with TRBD2. Per the germline V gene, CDR1 is LGHNA and CDR2 is YSLEER. The CDR3 contains 16 residues. Trimming cost V 3 bases and J 5 bases; bases outside gene matches: 11.

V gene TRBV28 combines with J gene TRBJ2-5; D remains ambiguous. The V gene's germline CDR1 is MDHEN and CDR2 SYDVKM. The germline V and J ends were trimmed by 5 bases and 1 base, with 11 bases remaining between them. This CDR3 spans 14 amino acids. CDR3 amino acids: CASSAGGRQETQYF. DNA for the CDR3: TGTGCCAGCAGTGCCGGCGGTCGCCAAGAGACCCAGTACTTC.

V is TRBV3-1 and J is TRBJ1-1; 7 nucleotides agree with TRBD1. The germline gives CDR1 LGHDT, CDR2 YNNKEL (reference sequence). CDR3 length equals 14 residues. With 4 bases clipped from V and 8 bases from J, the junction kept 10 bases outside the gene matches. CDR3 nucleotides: TGTGCCAGCAGCCCACTTGGACAGGACGAAGAAGCTTTCTTT. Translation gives CASSPLGQDEEAFF.

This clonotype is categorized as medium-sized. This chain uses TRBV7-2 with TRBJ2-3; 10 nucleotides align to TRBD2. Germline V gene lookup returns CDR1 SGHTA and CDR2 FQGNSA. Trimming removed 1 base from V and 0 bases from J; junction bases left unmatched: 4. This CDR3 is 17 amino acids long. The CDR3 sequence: CASSLGGAGGSTDTQYF. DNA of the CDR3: TGTGCCAGCAGCTTAGGAGGAGCGGGGGGGAGCACAGATACGCAGTATTTT.

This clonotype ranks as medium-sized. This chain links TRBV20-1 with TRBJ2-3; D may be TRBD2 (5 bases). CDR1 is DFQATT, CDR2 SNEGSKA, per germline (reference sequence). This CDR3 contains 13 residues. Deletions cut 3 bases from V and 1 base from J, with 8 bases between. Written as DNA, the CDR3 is TGCAGTGCTAGCGACTACCGCACAGATACGCAGTATTTT. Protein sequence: CSASDYRTDTQYF.

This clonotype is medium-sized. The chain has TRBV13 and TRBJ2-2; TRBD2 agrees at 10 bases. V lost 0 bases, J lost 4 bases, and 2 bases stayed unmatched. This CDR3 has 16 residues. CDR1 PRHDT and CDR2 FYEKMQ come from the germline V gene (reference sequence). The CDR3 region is CASSLGLAGVTGELFF. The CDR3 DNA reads TGTGCCAGCAGCTTAGGGCTAGCGGGAGTCACCGGGGAGCTGTTTTTT.

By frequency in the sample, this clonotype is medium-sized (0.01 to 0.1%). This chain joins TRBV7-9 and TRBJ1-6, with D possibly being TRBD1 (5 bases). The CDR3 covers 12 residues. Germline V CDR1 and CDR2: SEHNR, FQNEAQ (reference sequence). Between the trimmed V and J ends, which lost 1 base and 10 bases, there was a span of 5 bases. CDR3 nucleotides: TGTGCCAGCAGCTTAGGGGGGTCACCCCTCCACTTT. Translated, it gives CASSLGGSPLHF.

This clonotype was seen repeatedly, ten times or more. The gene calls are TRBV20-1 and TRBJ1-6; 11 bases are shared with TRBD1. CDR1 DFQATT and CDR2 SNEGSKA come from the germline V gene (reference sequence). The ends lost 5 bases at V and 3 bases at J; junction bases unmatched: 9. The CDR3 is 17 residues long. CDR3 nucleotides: TGCAGTGCTTCGGGACAGGGGGTTGCGGGCTATAATTCACCCCTCCACTTT. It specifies CSASGQGVAGYNSPLHF.

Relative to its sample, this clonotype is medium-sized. CDR3 DNA: TGTGCCAGCAGGTCGGGGGGGCCCACAGATACGCAGTATTTT. It yields the protein CASRSGGPTDTQYF. The chain joins TRBV7-3 to TRBJ2-3, with 8 bases fitting TRBD2. CDR1 is SGHTA and CDR2 is FQGTGA in the germline V gene. The CDR3 has 14 residues. J was trimmed by 2 bases and V by 6 bases; bases with no gene match: 4. Full variable domain (missing parts from reference TRBV7-3 and TRBJ2-3): GAGVSQTPSNKVTEKGKYVELRCDPISGHTALYWYRQSLGQGPEFLIYFQGTGAADDSGLPNDRFFAVRPEGSVSTLKIQRTERGDSAVYLCASRSGGPTDTQYFGPGTRLTVL.

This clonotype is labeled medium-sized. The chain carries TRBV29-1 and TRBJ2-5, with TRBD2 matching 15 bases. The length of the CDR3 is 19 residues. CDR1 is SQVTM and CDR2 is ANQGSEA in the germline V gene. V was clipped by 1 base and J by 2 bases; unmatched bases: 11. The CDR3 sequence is CSVEGRGLAGGPRQETQYF. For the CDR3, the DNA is TGCAGCGTTGAAGGCCGTGGACTAGCGGGAGGGCCCCGACAAGAGACCCAGTACTTC.

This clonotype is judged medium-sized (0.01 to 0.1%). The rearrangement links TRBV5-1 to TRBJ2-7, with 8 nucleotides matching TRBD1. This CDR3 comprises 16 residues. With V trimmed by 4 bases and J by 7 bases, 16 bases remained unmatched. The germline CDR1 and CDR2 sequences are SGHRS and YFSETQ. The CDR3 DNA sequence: TGCGCCAGCAGCCCGGAGTTTAGGACAGGGTTTGGAGAGCAGTACTTC. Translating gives CASSPEFRTGFGEQYF.